This T cell receptor beta chain was recovered during a study of cytomegalovirus exposure and HLA in healthy donors. Vbeta (60) and Jbeta (13) primers were used in the PCR. TCRdb keeps only in-frame clones here, not all; method: immunoSEQ multiplex PCR. The table shows more than 100,000 clones, with 60% to 80% occurring only once. Remarks on this clone: At one boundary the junction diverges from the germline segment, which might be a read error.

Germline V CDR1 and CDR2: SGHVS, FQNEAQ. The CDR3 spans 16 residues. This TCR was sampled from a woman aged 60-75 years in good health and CMV-seronegative. What was sequenced was PBMCs. The chain uses TRBV7-8 and TRBJ2-2; 10 bases match TRBD2. The CDR3 here is CASRLAGGIGTGELFF. Here the CDR3 DNA reads TGTGCCAGCAGGTTAGCGGGAGGAATTGGCACCGGGGAGCTGTTTTTT.